Ten or more counts support the clone carrying this T cell receptor beta chain. Its antigen is not known. One entry per CDR3 protein results from TCRdb running MiXCR on the reads. The data hold around 340,000 distinct CDR3 sequences, with just under 30% observed a single time. This specimen belongs to a study of T cell repertoires in cytomegalovirus infection. The V end was cut by 3 bases, the J end by 5 bases, with 13 bases between. The CDR3 sequence is 14 residues long. The input for sequencing was cultured PBMCs, taken from culture after CMV antigen stimulation. The chain is built from TRBV12-3 or TRBV12-4 and TRBJ1-2; unclear D gene. The receptor was derived from a human donor in good health (CMV status not recorded). Some clones in this sample may be carry-over from other donors' samples. In DNA form, the CDR3 reads TGTGCCAGCAGTTTCGACACGGGGTGGTATGGCTACACCTTC. This sequence encodes CASSFDTGWYGYTF.